The 8 T cell receptor beta chains below come from one sample, sequenced in a study of T cells in Graves' hyperthyroidism and ophthalmopathy. TCR beta CDR3 regions were amplified from RNA. During a first-round RT-PCR of the TCR CDR3, the HTBI primer set was used. TCRdb recomputed calls from the multiplex PCR reads with MiXCR, one row per CDR3 protein. The data hold over 700,000 distinct CDR3 sequences, with 35% to 45% observed a single time. Material: blood. The receptors stem from a man between 18 and 35 years old with Graves' hyperthyroidism.

The table lists this clonotype with many counts. The V gene is TRBV15, the J gene TRBJ2-7; possibly TRBD1 for D (5 bases). Germline V gene sequence: CDR1 LNHNV, CDR2 YYDKDF (reference sequence). The length of the CDR3 is 15 residues. Between the trimmed V and J ends, which lost 5 bases and 3 bases, there was a span of 17 bases. CDR3 loop: CATSRSTGPGYEQYF. The CDR3 DNA sequence: TGTGCCACCAGCCGCAGCACAGGCCCCGGCTACGAGCAGTACTTC.

V gene TRBV10-3 combines with J gene TRBJ1-4; D is ambiguous. CDR1 is ENHRY, CDR2 SYGVKD, per germline. The CDR3 spans 12 residues. V was pared by 8 bases and J by 12 bases, with 16 bases between. The CDR3 is CAIGEDPKELFF. CDR3 nucleotides: TGTGCCATCGGGGAGGACCCTAAAGAACTGTTTTTT.

The CDR3 region is CASSQGGHTKTEAFF. CDR3 in DNA: TGTGCCAGCAGCCAAGGCGGACACACGAAAACTGAAGCTTTCTTT. The chain links TRBV6-1 to TRBJ1-1; perhaps TRBD1 as D (5 bases). The V end was cut by 6 bases, the J end by 5 bases, with 19 bases between. From germline, CDR1 is MNHNS and CDR2 SASEGT. The CDR3 has 15 residues.

The chain couples TRBV7-9 to TRBJ1-1; D is ambiguous. This CDR3 has 15 amino acids. Between the trimmed V and J ends, which lost 4 bases and 3 bases, there was a span of 15 bases. The germline CDR1 and CDR2 sequences are SEHNR and FQNEAQ (reference sequence). This chain's CDR3 is CASSSPGISDTEAFF. In DNA, the CDR3 is TGTGCCAGCAGCTCACCGGGTATTAGCGACACTGAAGCTTTCTTT.

The chain joins TRBV29-1 to TRBJ2-7, with D unclear. CDR3 length: 13 amino acids. The V end lost 6 bases, the J end lost 6 bases, and 18 bases lay between the germline ends. The germline gives CDR1 SQVTM, CDR2 ANQGSEA. CDR3 sequence: CSVSSGPLAEQYF. CDR3 sequence (DNA): TGCAGCGTGAGCAGTGGCCCCTTGGCCGAGCAGTACTTC.

The chain combines TRBV29-1 with TRBJ1-1; no reliable D call. Germline assignment: CDR1 SQVTM and CDR2 ANQGSEA. Deletions cut 7 bases from V and 6 bases from J, with 15 bases between. The CDR3 consists of 12 residues. The CDR3 DNA sequence: TGCAGCGCCCGACGGGGAGGGTCTGAAGCTTTCTTT. The encoded protein is CSARRGGSEAFF. The full variable domain, with the rest looked up from reference TRBV29-1 and TRBJ1-1, is SAVISQKPSRDICQRGTSLTIQCQVDSQVTMMFWYRQQPGQSLTLIATANQGSEATYESGFVIDKFPISRPNLTFSTLTVSNMSPEDSSIYLCSARRGGSEAFFGQGTRLTVV.

This chain joins TRBV7-2 and TRBJ2-7; tentatively, D is TRBD2 (6 bases). V was clipped by 5 bases and J by 2 bases, with 19 bases between them. The germline CDR1 and CDR2 sequences are SGHTA and FQGNSA. The CDR3 spans 16 residues. CDR3 residues: CASSPGLLSGAYEQYF. The CDR3 DNA sequence: TGTGCCAGCAGCCCGGGCCTCCTTTCGGGGGCCTACGAGCAGTACTTC.

The sample holds one count of this clonotype. CDR3 in amino acids: CSAVGGTYEQYF. The CDR3 nucleotides are TGCAGTGCCGTAGGGGGAACCTACGAGCAGTACTTC. The chain couples TRBV20-1 to TRBJ2-7; D may be TRBD1 (6 bases). In germline, CDR1 is DFQATT, CDR2 SNEGSKA (reference sequence). CDR3 length: 12 amino acids. V was trimmed by 6 bases and J by 2 bases, leaving 11 bases between them.